The present T cell receptor (beta chain) was sequenced within a study of cytomegalovirus exposure and HLA in healthy donors. This CDR3 comprises 15 residues. Germline CDR1 MNHEY, CDR2 SVGAGI. The V segment lost 2 bases and the J segment 7 bases; nucleotides outside the gene matches: 4. This clone has more than one count but fewer than ten. PCR was performed using 60 Vbeta and 13 Jbeta primers. The table came from immunoSEQ multiplex PCR; TCRdb's copy has only in-frame clones and leaves some out. The data show 150,000 to 200,000 clones, about 81% seen once. The J gene is TRBJ1-6, the V gene TRBV6-5; 8 bases are shared with TRBD1. The sample consisted of PBMCs. The receptor was isolated from a woman aged 50 to 60 in good health and CMV-seropositive. CDR3: CASSYRTGRNSPLHF. The DNA of the CDR3 is TGTGCCAGCAGTTACCGGACAGGGAGAAATTCACCCCTCCACTTT.